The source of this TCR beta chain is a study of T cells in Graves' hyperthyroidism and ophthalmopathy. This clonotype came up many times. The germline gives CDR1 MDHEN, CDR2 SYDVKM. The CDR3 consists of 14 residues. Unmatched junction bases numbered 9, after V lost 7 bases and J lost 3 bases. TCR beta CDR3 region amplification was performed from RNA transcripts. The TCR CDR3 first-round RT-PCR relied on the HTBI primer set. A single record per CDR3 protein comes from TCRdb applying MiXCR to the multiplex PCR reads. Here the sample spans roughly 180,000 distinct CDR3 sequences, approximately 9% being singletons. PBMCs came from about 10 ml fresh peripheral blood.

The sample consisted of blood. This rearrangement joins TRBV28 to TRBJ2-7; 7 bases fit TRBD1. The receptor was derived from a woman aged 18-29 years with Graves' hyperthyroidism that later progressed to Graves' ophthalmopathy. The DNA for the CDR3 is TGTGCCAGCACCCCCGGGACAGCTCGCTACGAGCAGTACTTC. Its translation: CASTPGTARYEQYF.